This T cell receptor beta chain was captured in a study of blood T cell repertoires in COVID-19. For the study at large: The United States, Italy and Spain were the sources of the acute and convalescent COVID-19 samples. The analysed material was cDNA or gDNA that came from T cells, B-cell-depleted T cells, or PBMCs.

This CDR3 region has 11 residues. The germline V and J ends were trimmed by 2 bases and 8 bases, with 9 bases remaining between them. Germline CDR1 and CDR2: GTSNPN and SVGIG (reference sequence). Clones were read by immunoSEQ multiplex PCR, and TCRdb kept only the in-frame ones, dropping some. This sample has a few hundred thousand clones; about 86% occur once, and the top ten carry roughly 6.3%. Sample: peripheral blood. The TCR originated in a man between 60 and 75 years old with acute or convalescent COVID-19. This sequence joins TRBV30 and TRBJ1-2; D uncertain. The CDR3 DNA reads TGTGCCTGGAGTAAGGGAGGAGGCTACACCTTC. The encoded protein is CAWSKGGGYTF.